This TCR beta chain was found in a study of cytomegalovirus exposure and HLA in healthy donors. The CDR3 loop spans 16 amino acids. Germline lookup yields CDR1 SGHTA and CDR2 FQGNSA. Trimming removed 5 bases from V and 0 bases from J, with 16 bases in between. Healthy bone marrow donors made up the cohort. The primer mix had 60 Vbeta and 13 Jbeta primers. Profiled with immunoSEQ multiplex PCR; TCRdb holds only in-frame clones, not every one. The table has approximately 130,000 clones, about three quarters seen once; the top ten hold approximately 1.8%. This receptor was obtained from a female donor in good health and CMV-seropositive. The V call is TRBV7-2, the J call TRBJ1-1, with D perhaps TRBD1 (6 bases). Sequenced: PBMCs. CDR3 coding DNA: TGTGCCAGCAGCGACCGCCACAGGGTCATGAACACTGAAGCTTTCTTT. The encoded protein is CASSDRHRVMNTEAFF.